These 11 T cell receptor beta chains came from one sample sequenced in a study of response to subunit inactivated influenza vaccine. One entry per CDR3 protein results from TCRdb running MiXCR on the RT-PCR reads. The sample holds under 500,000 distinct CDR3 sequences, approximately 11% seen once. The material was PBMCs from blood, obtained roughly 45 days after vaccination. All receptors come from a man aged 50 to 60 who received an inactivated influenza vaccine.

This clonotype has at least ten counts. The chain uses TRBV10-2 and TRBJ1-6; D gene uncertain. Germline V lookup: CDR1 WSHSY, CDR2 SAAADI. This CDR3 contains 14 residues. Trimming took 3 bases from V and 7 from J, leaving 10 bases between them. The CDR3 is CASSDWIENSPLHF. The DNA for the CDR3 is TGCGCCAGCAGTGATTGGATAGAGAATTCACCCCTCCACTTT.

CDR3 sequence: CASSLVGEQETQYF. CDR3 nucleotides: TGCGCCAGCAGCTTGGTCGGGGAACAAGAGACCCAGTACTTC. This chain uses TRBV5-1 with TRBJ2-5; a possible D gene is TRBD2 (5 bases). The CDR3 has 14 residues. In germline, CDR1 is SGHRS, CDR2 YFSETQ. V was pared by 0 bases and J by 2 bases, with 8 bases between.

CDR3 nucleotide sequence: TGCAGTGCTAGAGATTGGACTAGCGGGGGGGCCGAGCAGTACTTC. Its protein is CSARDWTSGGAEQYF. The rearrangement joins TRBV20-1 to TRBJ2-7; TRBD2 matches at 15 bases. CDR1 is DFQATT and CDR2 is SNEGSKA in the germline V gene (reference sequence). J lost 6 bases, V lost 0 bases, and 3 bases had no gene match. This CDR3 spans 15 amino acids.

This clonotype occurred a few times. V usage is TRBV29-1 and J usage is TRBJ2-4, with TRBD1 as a possible D gene (6 bases). V lost 2 bases to trimming and J lost 3 bases, with 17 bases between them. Germline values: CDR1 SQVTM, CDR2 ANQGSEA. This CDR3 has 16 amino acids. The CDR3 here is CSVEFLGGAGKNIQYF. DNA for the CDR3: TGCAGCGTTGAATTTCTTGGGGGCGCGGGCAAAAACATTCAGTACTTC. The variable domain in full, completed from reference TRBV29-1 and TRBJ2-4, reads SAVISQKPSRDICQRGTSLTIQCQVDSQVTMMFWYRQQPGQSLTLIATANQGSEATYESGFVIDKFPISRPNLTFSTLTVSNMSPEDSSIYLCSVEFLGGAGKNIQYFGAGTRLSVL.

The chain uses TRBV4-3 and TRBJ2-1, with TRBD2 identical over 10 bases. Looked up from germline, CDR1 is LGHNA and CDR2 is YSLEER. V lost 0 bases, J lost 0 bases, and 20 bases stayed unmatched. The CDR3 contains 23 residues. For the CDR3, the DNA is TGCGCCAGCAGCCAAGATGCTTTTTCCGGACTAGCGGATGCAAAAAGCTCCTACAATGAGCAGTTCTTC. This gives the protein CASSQDAFSGLADAKSSYNEQFF.

The chain is built from TRBV6-6 and TRBJ1-1; TRBD1 might be the D (5 bases). Germline V lookup: CDR1 MNHNY, CDR2 SVGAGI (reference sequence). CDR3 size: 12 residues. V shed 10 bases and J shed 11 bases, with 20 bases lying between them. DNA of the CDR3: TGTGCCATACAACCCGCTCAGGGTACGGCTTTCTTT. Translated, it gives CAIQPAQGTAFF.

The chain links TRBV5-6 to TRBJ2-7, with 10 bases identical to TRBD1. Germline V gene data show CDR1 as SGHDT and CDR2 as YYEEEE. V lost 3 bases and J lost 4; bases outside the gene matches: 7. CDR3 length: 15 amino acids. For the CDR3, the DNA is TGTGCCAGCAGCTCGTGGGACAGGGGAAAGTACGAGCAGTACTTC. Amino acids: CASSSWDRGKYEQYF.

Only a few counts were recorded for this clonotype. CDR3 region: CATSRDIGYEQYF. In nucleotides, the CDR3 is TGTGCCACCAGCAGAGATATCGGGTACGAGCAGTACTTC. This rearrangement joins TRBV15 to TRBJ2-7, with D unclear. This CDR3 contains 13 residues. Germline V gives CDR1 LNHNV, CDR2 YYDKDF (reference sequence). V was shortened by 0 bases and J by 4 bases, with 7 bases between the two germline ends. Supplemented by reference TRBV15 and TRBJ2-7, the full variable domain reads DAMVIQNPRYQVTQFGKPVTLSCSQTLNHNVMYWYQQKSSQAPKLLFHYYDKDFNNEADTPDNFQSRRPNTSFCFLDIRSPGLGDTAMYLCATSRDIGYEQYFGPGTRLTVT.

This clonotype was counted only a few times. The chain is built from TRBV24-1 and TRBJ2-4; 10 positions agree with TRBD1. The ends lost 6 bases at V and 6 bases at J; junction bases unmatched: 4. Germline loops: CDR1 KGHDR, CDR2 SFDVKD. This CDR3 has 14 residues. The CDR3 nucleotides are TGTGCCACCAGTACTCGGACAGGGGGAAACATTCAGTACTTC. Translating it yields CATSTRTGGNIQYF.

Many counts were recorded for this clonotype. This chain links TRBV12-3 or TRBV12-4 with TRBJ1-1; TRBD1 might be the D (6 bases). CDR3 length: 16 amino acids. Between the trimmed V and J ends, which lost 6 bases and 5 bases, there was a span of 22 bases. CDR3 region: CASSPDGPNRETEAFF. The DNA of the CDR3 is TGTGCCAGCAGCCCCGATGGCCCGAACAGGGAGACTGAAGCTTTCTTT.

This clonotype was recorded a few times. J is TRBJ1-5 and V is TRBV7-2; possibly TRBD1 for D (6 bases). This CDR3 has 16 residues. The ends were cut back, 5 bases at V and 7 bases at J, with 21 bases in the middle. CDR1 is SGHTA and CDR2 is FQGNSA in the germline V gene. CDR3 sequence (DNA): TGTGCCAGCAGCCAGACCCGACAGGTCGATTCACAGCCCCAGCATTTT. Amino acids: CASSQTRQVDSQPQHF.